The rows below give T cell receptor beta chains drawn from one sample of a study of blood T cell repertoires in COVID-19. TCRdb keeps only in-frame clones here, not all; method: immunoSEQ multiplex PCR. The sample records 80,000 to 100,000 clones, approximately 86% being singletons. Sequencing input: peripheral blood. All receptors come from a man between 45 and 60 years old with acute or convalescent COVID-19. CDR3s include the opening cysteine and the closing phenylalanine or tryptophan. The order of the fields is clone size, D gene, V gene, J gene, CDR3 protein, CDR3 DNA. The D gene is left open where the match is weak. Expanded clones are given a class, and other clones once, few, many or no size at all.

>-|TRBD1|TRBV7-9|TRBJ2-7
CASSLEGTGSYEQYF
TGTGCCAGCAGCTTAGAAGGGACAGGCTCCTACGAGCAGTACTTC
>-|-|TRBV10-2|TRBJ1-3
CASSLGPGNTIYF
TGCGCCAGCAGCCTGGGCCCTGGAAACACCATATATTTT
>-|TRBD2|TRBV14|TRBJ2-4
CASSASPGLAGGVAKNIQYF
TGTGCCAGCAGCGCGAGTCCGGGACTAGCGGGAGGCGTAGCCAAAAACATTCAGTACTTC
>-|-|TRBV5-1|TRBJ1-3
CASSKDTGSGNTIYF
TGCGCCAGCAGCAAGGATACAGGGAGTGGAAACACCATATATTTT
>-|-|TRBV10-1|TRBJ1-4
CASSRGTNEKLFF
TGCGCCAGCAGTCGGGGAACTAATGAAAAACTGTTTTTT
>-|TRBD2|TRBV2|TRBJ2-7
CASGEAGGSYEQYF
TGTGCCAGTGGGGAGGCGGGGGGCTCCTACGAGCAGTACTTC
>-|TRBD1|TRBV6-6|TRBJ1-1
CASSYSDRGREAFF
TGTGCCAGCAGTTACTCGGACAGGGGGCGAGAAGCTTTCTTT
>-|TRBD2|TRBV5-8|TRBJ2-5
CASSSGTSGYQETQYF
TGTGCCAGCAGTTCCGGGACTAGCGGCTACCAAGAGACCCAGTACTTC
>-|TRBD1|TRBV15|TRBJ1-5
CATSSLGQGAQPQHF
TGTGCCACCAGCAGTCTCGGACAGGGGGCCCAGCCCCAGCATTTT
>-|-|TRBV6-5|TRBJ1-5
CASTHSISSNQPQHF
TGTGCCAGCACCCACAGTATCTCCAGCAATCAGCCCCAGCATTTT
>-|TRBD2|TRBV7-2|TRBJ2-1
CASSPTSGGGSYNEQFF
TGTGCCAGCAGCCCCACTAGCGGGGGCGGCTCCTACAATGAGCAGTTCTTC
>-|-|TRBV30|TRBJ1-2
CAWSAPWTVNPTF
TGTGCCTGGAGTGCCCCTTGGACAGTTAACCCTACCTTC
>-|-|TRBV6-5|TRBJ2-1
CASSLGPASEQFF
TGTGCCAGCAGTTTGGGGCCGGCGAGTGAGCAGTTCTTC
>-|-|TRBV11-2|TRBJ2-1
CASTTDFPYNEQFF
TGTGCCAGCACCACGGACTTCCCCTACAATGAGCAGTTCTTC
>-|-|TRBV27|TRBJ2-1
CASSWGLPYNEQFF
TGTGCCAGCAGCTGGGGACTCCCATACAATGAGCAGTTCTTC
>-|TRBD2|TRBV3-1/TRBV3-2|TRBJ2-1
CASSQGLAGGYNEQFF
TGTGCCAGCAGCCAAGGACTAGCGGGAGGTTACAATGAGCAGTTCTTC
>once|-|TRBV14|TRBJ2-1
CASSQDGGSFDNEQFF
TGTGCCAGCAGCCAAGATGGGGGGAGTTTCGACAATGAGCAGTTCTTC
>-|TRBD2|TRBV7-2|TRBJ2-7
CASSFGSGLAGGSGLEQYF
TGTGCCAGCAGCTTTGGGTCTGGACTAGCGGGAGGGTCTGGGCTCGAGCAGTACTTC
>-|TRBD2|TRBV7-3|TRBJ2-1
CASSLSGRATNNEQFF
TGTGCCAGCAGCTTAAGCGGGAGGGCCACAAACAATGAGCAGTTCTTC
>-|TRBD1|TRBV25-1|TRBJ2-5
CASSENPGQGKETQYF
TGTGCCAGCAGTGAAAACCCGGGACAGGGGAAAGAGACCCAGTACTTC
>-|TRBD1|TRBV7-9|TRBJ1-1
CASSLPGQGLTEAFF
TGTGCCAGCAGCCTCCCGGGACAGGGACTCACTGAAGCTTTCTTT
>medium-sized|-|TRBV7-9|TRBJ2-1
CASSLVRTGGNEQFF
TGTGCCAGCAGCTTAGTGAGGACTGGCGGTAATGAGCAGTTCTTC
>-|-|TRBV7-9|TRBJ2-3
CASSSSTDTQYF
TGTGCCAGCAGCTCTAGCACAGATACGCAGTATTTT
>-|TRBD2|TRBV6-5|TRBJ2-1
CASSYSSAGGYNEQFF
TGTGCCAGCAGTTACTCGTCGGCGGGAGGGTACAATGAGCAGTTCTTC
>-|-|TRBV3-1/TRBV3-2|TRBJ2-7
CASSQAGENEQYF
TGTGCCAGCAGCCAAGCTGGAGAAAACGAGCAGTACTTC
>-|TRBD1|TRBV2|TRBJ1-2
CASSERGPPYGYTF
TGTGCCAGCAGTGAGAGGGGGCCTCCCTATGGCTACACCTTC
>-|-|TRBV2|TRBJ2-5
CASREETQYF
TGTGCCAGCAGAGAGGAGACCCAGTACTTC
>-|TRBD1|TRBV11-2|TRBJ1-2
CASSLDRGLYGYTF
TGTGCCAGCAGCTTAGACAGGGGGCTCTATGGCTACACCTTC
>-|TRBD1|TRBV2|TRBJ1-2
CASSEQGQVGGYTF
TGTGCCAGCAGTGAACAAGGACAGGTGGGCGGCTACACCTTC
>-|-|TRBV7-2|TRBJ2-7
CASSLVPADEQYF
TGTGCCAGCAGCTTAGTTCCAGCGGACGAGCAGTACTTC
>-|TRBD1|TRBV6-5|TRBJ2-1
CATKSDRGQENEQFF
TGTGCCACCAAGTCGGACAGGGGGCAAGAGAATGAGCAGTTCTTC
>-|-|TRBV11-2|TRBJ2-1
CASRKQGLGYNEQFF
TGTGCCAGCAGAAAACAGGGCCTCGGATACAATGAGCAGTTCTTC
>-|-|TRBV6-1|TRBJ1-2
CASSEQRSYGYTF
TGTGCCAGCAGTGAACAGCGATCCTATGGCTACACCTTC
>-|TRBD2|TRBV9|TRBJ2-1
CASSARLAGGNEQFF
TGTGCCAGCAGCGCTAGACTAGCGGGAGGGAATGAGCAGTTCTTC
>-|-|TRBV5-1|TRBJ2-3
CASSLDPGKGTDTQYF
TGCGCCAGCAGCTTGGATCCGGGGAAGGGCACAGATACGCAGTATTTT
>-|-|TRBV3-1/TRBV3-2|TRBJ2-2
CASRRGPTGELFF
TGTGCCAGCCGGCGGGGACCCACCGGGGAGCTGTTTTTT
>once|-|TRBV6-5|TRBJ1-2
CASSYGDTGNYGYTF
TGTGCCAGCAGTTACGGTGACACCGGAAACTATGGCTACACCTTC
>-|TRBD1|TRBV2|TRBJ2-1
CASRGDRGRTSYNEQFF
TGTGCCAGCAGGGGGGACAGGGGGCGTACTTCCTACAATGAGCAGTTCTTC
>-|TRBD1|TRBV6-1|TRBJ2-1
CASSEATGLNNEQFF
TGTGCCAGCAGTGAAGCGACAGGGCTTAACAATGAGCAGTTCTTC
>-|TRBD2|TRBV6-5|TRBJ2-7
CASSLEAGGPSAEQYF
TGTGCCAGCAGTTTAGAAGCGGGAGGGCCATCGGCGGAGCAGTACTTC
>-|-|TRBV10-2|TRBJ2-1
CASGTLSYNEQFF
TGCGCCAGCGGGACACTTTCCTACAATGAGCAGTTCTTC
>-|TRBD1|TRBV28|TRBJ1-1
CASSLVQGGTMNTEAFF
TGTGCCAGCAGTTTGGTACAGGGGGGGACTATGAACACTGAAGCTTTCTTT
>-|-|TRBV19|TRBJ1-2
CATVPTLGRNYGYTF
TGTGCCACCGTTCCGACCCTTGGGCGTAACTATGGCTACACCTTC
>-|TRBD1|TRBV13|TRBJ1-1
CASSRQGALTEAFF
TGTGCCAGCAGCCGACAGGGGGCGTTGACTGAAGCTTTCTTT
>-|TRBD2|TRBV4-2|TRBJ2-1
CASSQAPQREYYNEQFF
TGTGCCAGCAGCCAAGCCCCACAGCGGGAGTACTACAATGAGCAGTTCTTC
>once|-|TRBV24-1|TRBJ2-5
CATIVDRNQETQYF
TGTGCCACCATTGTTGACAGAAACCAAGAGACCCAGTACTTC
>-|-|TRBV7-2|TRBJ2-1
CASSRSTREGNEQFF
TGTGCCAGCAGCCGTTCGACTAGAGAGGGGAATGAGCAGTTCTTC
>-|TRBD2|TRBV19|TRBJ2-6
CASLSGLGTSVPSGANVLTF
TGTGCCAGTCTCAGCGGGTTGGGGACTAGCGTACCCTCTGGGGCCAACGTCCTGACTTTC
>-|TRBD1|TRBV7-2|TRBJ1-5
CASSPGTGQPQHF
TGTGCCAGCAGCCCAGGGACAGGTCAGCCCCAGCATTTT
>-|TRBD2|TRBV14|TRBJ2-1
CASSRLPGLAYNEQFF
TGTGCCAGCAGCCGCCTACCGGGACTAGCCTACAATGAGCAGTTCTTC
>-|-|TRBV12-5|TRBJ1-1
CASVSDMNTEAFF
TGTGCTAGTGTTTCAGACATGAACACTGAAGCTTTCTTT
>-|-|TRBV10-3|TRBJ2-2
CAISEQGLNTGELFF
TGTGCCATCAGTGAGCAGGGGTTGAACACCGGGGAGCTGTTTTTT
>-|-|TRBV7-2|TRBJ1-6
CASSLRSGKSPLHF
TGTGCCAGCAGCTTAAGATCAGGGAAATCACCCCTCCACTTT
>-|TRBD1|TRBV3-1/TRBV3-2|TRBJ2-7
CASSHWSGQGIYEQYF
TGTGCCAGCAGCCATTGGTCGGGACAGGGGATATACGAGCAGTACTTC